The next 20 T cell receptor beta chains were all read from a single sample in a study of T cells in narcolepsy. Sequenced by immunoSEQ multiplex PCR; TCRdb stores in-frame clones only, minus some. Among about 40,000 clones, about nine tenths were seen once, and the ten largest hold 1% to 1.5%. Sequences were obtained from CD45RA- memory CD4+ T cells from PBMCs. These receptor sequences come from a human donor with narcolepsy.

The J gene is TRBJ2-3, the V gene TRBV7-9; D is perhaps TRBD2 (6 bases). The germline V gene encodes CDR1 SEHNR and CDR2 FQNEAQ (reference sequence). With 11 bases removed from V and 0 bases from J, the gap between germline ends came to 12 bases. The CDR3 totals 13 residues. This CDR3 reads CAGRTSSTDTQYF. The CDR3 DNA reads TGTGCCGGGCGTACTAGCAGCACAGATACGCAGTATTTT.

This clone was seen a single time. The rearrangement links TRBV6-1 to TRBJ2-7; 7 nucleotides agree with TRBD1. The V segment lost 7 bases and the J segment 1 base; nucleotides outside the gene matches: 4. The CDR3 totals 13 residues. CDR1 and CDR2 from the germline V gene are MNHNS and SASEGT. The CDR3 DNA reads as TGTGCCAGCACCGCGACAGGGTCCTACGAGCAGTACTTC. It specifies CASTATGSYEQYF.

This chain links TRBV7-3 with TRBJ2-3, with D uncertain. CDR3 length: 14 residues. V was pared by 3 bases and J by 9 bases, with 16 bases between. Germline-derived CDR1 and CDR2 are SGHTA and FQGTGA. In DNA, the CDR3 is TGTGCCAGCAGCTTTTCTGCCAAGAGCTCCACGCAGTATTTT. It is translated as CASSFSAKSSTQYF.

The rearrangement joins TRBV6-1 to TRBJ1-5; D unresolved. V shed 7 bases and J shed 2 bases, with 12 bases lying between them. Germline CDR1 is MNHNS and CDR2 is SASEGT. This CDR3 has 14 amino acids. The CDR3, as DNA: TGTGCCAGCATCGAATCAGGAGGCAATCAGCCCCAGCATTTT. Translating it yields CASIESGGNQPQHF.

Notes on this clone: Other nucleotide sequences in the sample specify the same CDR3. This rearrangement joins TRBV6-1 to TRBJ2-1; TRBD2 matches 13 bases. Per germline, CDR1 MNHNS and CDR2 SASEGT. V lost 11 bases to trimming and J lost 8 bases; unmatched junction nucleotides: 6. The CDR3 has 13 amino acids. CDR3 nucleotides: TGTGCCCTAAGGGGACTAGCGGGATATGAGCAGTTCTTC. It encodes CALRGLAGYEQFF.

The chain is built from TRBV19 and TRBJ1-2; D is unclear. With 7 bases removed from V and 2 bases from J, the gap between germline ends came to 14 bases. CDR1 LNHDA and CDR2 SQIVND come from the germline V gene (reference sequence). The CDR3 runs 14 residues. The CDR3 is CASTGRVPNYGYTF. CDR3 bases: TGTGCCAGTACGGGTAGGGTGCCAAACTATGGCTACACCTTC.

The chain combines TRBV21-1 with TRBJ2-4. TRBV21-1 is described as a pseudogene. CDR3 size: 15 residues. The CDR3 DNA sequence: TGTGCCAGCATTAAAGGGGTAGGGGGGCTAAACATTCAGTACTTC. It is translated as CASIKGVGGLNIQYF.

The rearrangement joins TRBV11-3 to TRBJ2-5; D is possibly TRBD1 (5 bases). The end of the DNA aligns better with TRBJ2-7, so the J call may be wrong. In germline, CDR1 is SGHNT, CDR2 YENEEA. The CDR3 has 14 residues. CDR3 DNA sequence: TGTGCCAGCAGCTTAGCGGCCAGGGACTACGAGCAGTACTTC. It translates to CASSLAARDYEQYF.

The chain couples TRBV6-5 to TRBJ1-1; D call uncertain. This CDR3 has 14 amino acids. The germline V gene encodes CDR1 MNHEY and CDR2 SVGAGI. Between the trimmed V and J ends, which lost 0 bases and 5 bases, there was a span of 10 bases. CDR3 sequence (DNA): TGTGCCAGCAGTTACTCAACCTTTCGGACTGAAGCTTTCTTT. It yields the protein CASSYSTFRTEAFF.

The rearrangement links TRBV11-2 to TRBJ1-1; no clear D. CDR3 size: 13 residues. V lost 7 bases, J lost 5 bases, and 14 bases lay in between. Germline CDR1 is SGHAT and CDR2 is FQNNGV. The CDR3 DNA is TGTGCCAGCACCCAATGGCAAATGACTGAAGCTTTCTTT. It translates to CASTQWQMTEAFF.

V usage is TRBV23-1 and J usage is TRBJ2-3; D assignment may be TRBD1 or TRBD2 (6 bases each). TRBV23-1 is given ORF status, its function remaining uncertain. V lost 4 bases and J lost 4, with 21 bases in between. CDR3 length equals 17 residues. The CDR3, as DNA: TGCGCCAGCAGTCGGACGACTAGAGGGGGTGAGGCAGATACGCAGTATTTT. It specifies CASSRTTRGGEADTQYF.

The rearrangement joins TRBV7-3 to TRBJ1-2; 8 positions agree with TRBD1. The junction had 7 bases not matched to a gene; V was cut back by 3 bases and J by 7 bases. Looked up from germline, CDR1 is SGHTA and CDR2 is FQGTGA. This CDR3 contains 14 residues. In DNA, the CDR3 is TGTGCCAGCAGCTTTGGACAGGGTGGTGGTGGCTACACCTTC. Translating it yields CASSFGQGGGGYTF.

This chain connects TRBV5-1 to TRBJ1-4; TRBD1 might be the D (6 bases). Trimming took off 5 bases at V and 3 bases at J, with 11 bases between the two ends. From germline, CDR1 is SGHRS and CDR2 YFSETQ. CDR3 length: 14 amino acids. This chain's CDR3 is CASRVGQSNEKLFF. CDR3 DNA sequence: TGCGCCAGCAGGGTCGGACAGTCTAATGAAAAACTGTTTTTT.

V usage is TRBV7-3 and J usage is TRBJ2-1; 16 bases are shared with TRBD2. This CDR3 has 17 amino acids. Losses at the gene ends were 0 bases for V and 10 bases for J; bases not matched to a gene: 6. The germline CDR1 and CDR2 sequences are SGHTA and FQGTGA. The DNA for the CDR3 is TGTGCCAGCAGCTTAACGTCCGGGACTAGCGGGAGGGGCGAGCAGTTCTTC. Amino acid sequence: CASSLTSGTSGRGEQFF.

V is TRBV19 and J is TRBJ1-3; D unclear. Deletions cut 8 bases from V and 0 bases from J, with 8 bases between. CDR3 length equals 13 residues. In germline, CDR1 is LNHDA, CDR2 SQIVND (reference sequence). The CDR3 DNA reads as TGTGCCAGTTCGGATAACTCTGGAAACACCATATATTTT. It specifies CASSDNSGNTIYF.

In nucleotides, the CDR3 is TGTGCCAGCAGCCCGGCGGGGGCGCAACCCCAGCATTTT. Protein product: CASSPAGAQPQHF. The chain links TRBV11-2 to TRBJ1-5, with D possibly being TRBD1 (6 bases). CDR1 and CDR2 from the germline V gene are SGHAT and FQNNGV. With 5 bases removed from V and 10 bases from J, the gap between germline ends came to 15 bases. The CDR3 is made up of 13 amino acids. Based on the CDR3 plus reference TRBV11-2 and TRBJ1-5, the full variable domain is EAGVAQSPRYKIIEKRQSVAFWCNPISGHATLYWYQQILGQGPKLLIQFQNNGVVDDSQLPKDRFSAERLKGVDSTLKIQPAKLEDSAVYLCASSPAGAQPQHFGDGTRLSIL.

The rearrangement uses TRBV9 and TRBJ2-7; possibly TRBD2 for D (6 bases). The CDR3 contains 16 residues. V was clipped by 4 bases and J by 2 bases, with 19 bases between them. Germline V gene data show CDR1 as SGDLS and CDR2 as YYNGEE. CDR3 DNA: TGTGCCAGCAGCAAAGACCCCATCGGGGGACCCTACGAGCAGTACTTC. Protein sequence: CASSKDPIGGPYEQYF.

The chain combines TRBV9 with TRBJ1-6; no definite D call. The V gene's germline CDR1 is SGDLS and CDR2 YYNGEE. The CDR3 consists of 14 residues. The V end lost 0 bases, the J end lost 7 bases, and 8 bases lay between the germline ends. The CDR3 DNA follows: TGTGCCAGCAGCGTAGATGGCAGAAATTCACCCCTCCACTTT. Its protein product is CASSVDGRNSPLHF.

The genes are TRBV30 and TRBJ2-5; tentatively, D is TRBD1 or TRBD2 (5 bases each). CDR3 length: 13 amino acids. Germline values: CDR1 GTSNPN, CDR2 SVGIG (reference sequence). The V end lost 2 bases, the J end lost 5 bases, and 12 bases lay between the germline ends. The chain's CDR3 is CAWSRDLRETQYF. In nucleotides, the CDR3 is TGTGCCTGGAGTAGGGACCTGCGGGAGACCCAGTACTTC.

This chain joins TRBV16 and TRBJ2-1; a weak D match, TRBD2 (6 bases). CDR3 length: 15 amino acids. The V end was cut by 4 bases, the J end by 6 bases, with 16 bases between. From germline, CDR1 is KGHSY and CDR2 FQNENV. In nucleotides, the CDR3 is TGTGCCAGCAGCCCGGGAGCGCCCCGCGGCAATGAGCAGTTCTTC. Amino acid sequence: CASSPGAPRGNEQFF.